What follows describes a single TCR beta chain. Its antigen is not yet known. No base qualities exist here, and no much larger clone lies one base off it. Library preparation employed 5' RACE. The instrument was an Illumina HiSeq 2500. A second PCR of about 6 to 12 cycles was run with a J-beta primer mix and a sample-barcoded 5' primer. A unique molecular identifier was introduced onto each TCR beta cDNA molecule by a template-switch 5' adaptor carrying 12 random nucleotides. At least 2.5 million CDR3-containing paired-end reads were obtained from each sample. First-strand cDNA was synthesized from all RNA with the Mint cDNA synthesis kit, primed by a TRBC-specific oligonucleotide. Following uracil-DNA glycosylase treatment, a first 18-cycle PCR with universal primers M1SS and BC2_uni_R was performed on all cDNA. From the authors' description of their analysis: For normalization, 1 million high-quality reads, each with a distinct molecular identifier, were randomly selected from each sample. Reads sharing molecular identifiers were discarded rather than binned into consensus sequences. MiTCR, set to a Q25 quality threshold and the strictest error-elimination algorithm, was used for CDR3 identification, clonotype clustering and error correction. A nonparametric unseen species model with Euler transformation was used to estimate a lower bound on total TCR beta diversity. Using fastp trimming at Q25 and MiXCR clonotype assembly, TCRdb reanalyzed the public sequencing data and kept in-frame beta chains. Rows merge per CDR3 protein into single entries with the most common DNA and genes. TCRdb, not the authors, supplied the V and J calls. The sample has over 1,500,000 distinct CDR3 sequences on record, about 50% of them singletons. The top ten clones comprise less than 2.5% of the sample.

The approximately 40 donors, aged about 6 to 90 years, were systemically healthy Caucasian individuals from Russia. Ten milliliters of peripheral blood were collected from each donor into EDTA-treated Vacutainer tubes. PBMCs were isolated by Ficoll-Paque density-gradient centrifugation, with at least 6 million obtained per sample. Total RNA was extracted from PBMCs with Trizol reagent, with at least 5 micrograms obtained per sample. For every donor, an aliquot of PBMCs went through flow cytometry to measure the percentages of naive CD45RAhigh/CD27high T cells. The sample belongs to a study of blood T cells in healthy people across ages (dated by TCRdb to between 2015 and 2017). Regarding the complete study: In model experiments, roughly one uniquely barcoded TCR beta cDNA molecule per two T cells was captured by template switching. The study measured age-related changes in TCR beta repertoire diversity using deep sequencing normalized with unique cDNA molecular identifiers. Donors were grouped into four age groups: young (average roughly 17 years), middle-aged (less than 40), aged (about 60) and long-lived (approximately 78). Donors of different ages were randomly distributed across sequencing lanes to avoid experimental bias. For two donors (one aged 18 to 29 and one aged 80 or older), the study analyzed two additional independent replicas of 1 million unique cDNA reads from the same blood draw.

Study-level results and caveats: The CMV infection status of donors was not known, potentially confounding age-related changes in expanded clonotypes. Compared with the aged group, more naive CD4+ T cells, fewer expanded clones and increased TCR diversity were shown by the long-lived group, suggesting age selection. Estimates of total diversity based on one million sequenced T cells were considered lower bounds and underestimates. Since profiling was done on bulk unsorted PBMCs, naive and antigen-experienced compartments could not be conclusively compared. There was a strong correlation between observed TCR beta diversity and the percentage of naive T cells measured by flow cytometry. Observed TCR beta diversity per million T cells fell roughly linearly with age, and a significant reduction was already apparent by age roughly 40.

The TCR was taken from a woman in her 40s in good health. Material for sequencing was blood.

The CDR3 region reads CASSPPQGTNQPQHF. At the DNA level, the sequence is TGTGCCAGCAGTCCGCCACAGGGAACGAATCAGCCCCAGCATTTT. This chain joins TRBV28 to TRBJ1-5; the D gene is perhaps TRBD1, from 6 matching bases. The CDR3 numbers 15 residues from cysteine through phenylalanine. Only the CDR3 portion is preserved as DNA: 45 bases, with reading frame beginning at the first base. CDR1 and CDR2 are drawn from the germline V gene: MDHEN, SYDVKM. Trimming at the junction amounts to 5 bases on V and 4 bases on J, and the germline ends lie 15 bases apart.